This T cell receptor (beta chain) was retrieved from a study of vaccination and CD4 T cells after COVID-19. The wider study: Six males and four females, two Hispanic, made up the convalescents. Sampling that followed vaccination took place a median about 71 days after dose two, within a range of 14 to 241.

The Oncomine TCR Beta short-read assay was applied to DNA of cultured CD4+ T cells. The source of extracted genomic DNA was cultured CD4+ T cells. One entry per CDR3 protein, called by TCRdb with MiXCR from the PCR reads. Here the sample spans around 20,000 distinct CDR3 sequences, 42% being singletons. The CDR3 runs 15 residues. CDR1 is LNHDA and CDR2 is SQIVND in the germline V gene (reference sequence). V was pared by 5 bases and J by 3 bases, with 6 bases of the junction left unmatched. Sample treatment: roughly 10-day PBMC culture with coronavirus spike peptide pools or control peptides (ViraFEST assay). Each well held under 2.5 million PBMCs in IL-2 (around 10 IU/ml) medium with approximately 10 ug/ml peptide pools. This clonotype was recorded a few times. Its antigen is unknown.

The genes are TRBV19 and TRBJ2-5; TRBD1 matches 10 bases. The sequence was obtained from a human donor who received a COVID-19 vaccine. This specimen consisted of CD4+ T cells from blood, cultured in vitro, obtained before SARS-CoV-2 vaccination. The CDR3 region is CASSASGTGEETQYF. The CDR3 DNA reads TGTGCCAGTAGTGCCTCCGGGACAGGGGAAGAGACCCAGTACTTC. Together with reference TRBV19 and TRBJ2-5, the CDR3 gives the full variable domain: DGGITQSPKYLFRKEGQNVTLSCEQNLNHDAMYWYRQDPGQGLRLIYYSQIVNDFQKGDIAEGYSVSREKKESFPLTVTSAQKNPTAFYLCASSASGTGEETQYFGPGTRLLVL.